This record covers a single T cell receptor (beta chain). The antigen is undetermined. The data originate from a study of long-term antiretroviral therapy in people with HIV. Turning to the study itself: It was about a decade after the earliest samples that the 2015 immediate-ART recommendation appeared. Findings of the study overall: In HIV, the repertoires covered a tighter span of CDR3 lengths than in controls.

Running of the v3.0 immunoSEQ assay took place at survey level. TCRdb keeps only in-frame clones here, not all; method: immunoSEQ multiplex PCR. The sample records 29,000 or so clones, almost 95% being singletons. The CDR3 runs 14 residues. The V gene lost 3 bases and the J gene lost 3 bases, with 12 bases spanning the gap. Looked up from germline, CDR1 is SGHRS and CDR2 is YFSETQ. The chain joins TRBV5-1 to TRBJ1-1, with a possible D match to TRBD1 (6 bases). The receptor was derived from a man aged 50 to 60 with HIV. The sample in question was unsorted PBMCs, obtained around 7.4 years after starting antiretroviral therapy. The chain's CDR3 is CASSSGGADTEAFF. The CDR3 DNA is TGCGCCAGCAGCTCCGGGGGGGCGGACACTGAAGCTTTCTTT. Combining the CDR3 with reference TRBV5-1 and TRBJ1-1 gives the whole variable domain KAGVTQTPRYLIKTRGQQVTLSCSPISGHRSVSWYQQTPGQGLQFLFEYFSETQRNKGNFPGRFSGRQFSNSRSEMNVSTLELGDSALYLCASSSGGADTEAFFGQGTRLTVV.